This entry is about one T cell receptor (beta chain). Its antigen is still unknown. Per-base qualities were not stored, and no clone one base away is much larger. The sample belongs to a study of cytomegalovirus exposure and HLA in healthy donors (dated by TCRdb to between 2016 and 2019). General notes on the study: A later analysis indicated that the 120 or so validation repertoires were generated on the platform also employed for the roughly 730 repertoires of the first cohort. The study aimed to test whether cataloging public T cell receptors could reveal signatures of past pathogen exposure. In addition to the first cohort of 666 subjects, a separate validation cohort of 120 different subjects was used. High-throughput TCR immunosequencing, statistical association of individual TCRs with disease status, and machine learning were combined to predict cytomegalovirus infection status. The study at large found these results: A total of 150 or so TCR beta chains were listed by the study as associated with cytomegalovirus. The authors suggested that the approach could potentially be extended to other disease states and immunological phenotypes. A later analysis found that TCRs clustered in the first cohort also tended to co-occur in the 120 or so validation repertoires, with approximately 95% of cluster scores above 0. The classifier was reported to diagnose cytomegalovirus status with high specificity and sensitivity in both the original cohort and the validation cohort. Most TCR sequences were observed very rarely across donors, whereas some public TCRs were present in many individuals. A few of the identified cytomegalovirus-associated TCR beta chains were confirmed in vitro to be specific for cytomegalovirus antigens. A later analysis lacked HLA typing for the validation cohort, so it scored co-occurrence in that cohort across all 120 or so repertoires.

Separate from the approximately 670-subject first cohort, the validation cohort of roughly 130 subjects was the group to which the donors belonged. The receptor library was made with the immunoSEQ multiplex PCR assay. Regarding the original processing steps: A statistical classification framework was built for diagnosing cytomegalovirus status from the catalog of TCR beta chain sequences. The immuneACCESS repertoire file appears here via TCRdb, limited to in-frame rearrangements. These files lack a portion of the clones; in checked studies, under half of the deficit traces to unresolved V genes, and the cause of the others is not known. Clone size and V and J calls were adopted from that table, with D and trimming inferred from the DNA. For this sample there are about 300,000 clones; 88% appear just once. The top ten constitute approximately 0.9% of the sample. According to the germline V gene (reference sequence), CDR1 reads GTSNPN and CDR2 reads SVGIG. The CDR3 starts with the cysteine, ends with the phenylalanine, and has 15 residues. Only CDR3 DNA remains: 45 bases, in frame from the first base. V is cut by 3 bases and J by 6 bases, and the space between the germline ends is 19 bases.

This clonotype was obtained from a woman aged 18-35 years in good health and CMV-seronegative. In this chain, TRBV30 is recombined with TRBJ2-3; 6 matching bases give a weak D call of TRBD2. The sequenced material came from PBMCs. The CDR3 amino acid sequence is: CAWRGLEVNEDTQYF. The DNA sequence follows: TGTGCCTGGAGGGGACTGGAAGTCAATGAGGATACGCAGTATTTT.